This TCR beta chain stems from a study of blood T cell repertoires in COVID-19. In the study overall: Sample material is recorded as cDNA or gDNA derived from T cells, B-cell-depleted T cells, or PBMCs.

Sequencing was performed with immunoSEQ multiplex PCR; in TCRdb, only in-frame clones are kept and a portion is missing. The sample consists of around 97,000 clones, about 80% of them appearing once. CDR1 is SGHTA and CDR2 is FQGNSA in the germline V gene. Trimming cost V 3 bases and J 2 bases, with 23 bases left between them. The CDR3 spans 19 residues. What was sequenced was peripheral blood. The sequence was obtained from a human donor in a cohort sampled during active COVID-19. V usage is TRBV7-2 and J usage is TRBJ1-5; D may be TRBD1 (5 bases). CDR3 sequence reads: CASSLRPLTVYSGNQPQHF. CDR3 nucleotides: TGTGCCAGCAGCTTGAGGCCTTTGACAGTCTATTCGGGCAATCAGCCCCAGCATTTT.